Detailed here is one TCR beta chain. Its matching antigen is unknown. Libraries were made from TCR beta cDNA, and they carried unique molecular identifiers. TCRdb analysed the PCR reads with MiXCR anew, one entry per CDR3 protein. The sample lists roughly 570,000 distinct CDR3 sequences; roughly 34% were seen once. Germline CDR1 LGHDT, CDR2 YNNKEL (reference sequence). The CDR3 totals 14 residues. V lost 1 base, J lost 4 bases, and 10 bases lay in between. The data are from a study of post-analysis software for immune sequencing data. Points from the study as a whole: Significantly lower normalized Chao1 diversity was found in patients with multiple sclerosis relative to controls. In patients, about 5 TRBV segments were more frequent than in controls, with TRBV5-6, TRBV5-1 and TRBV20-1 among them.

Sequencing was performed on blood. The clonotype was recovered from a girl between 2 and 17 years old with multiple sclerosis. V is TRBV3-1 and J is TRBJ2-5; maybe TRBD2 (6 bases). CDR3 DNA: TGTGCCAGCAGCCAAGGGAGGGTACGAGAGACCCAGTACTTC. It codes for CASSQGRVRETQYF.